These 25 T cell receptor beta chains came from one sample sequenced in a study of blood T cell repertoires in COVID-19. TCRdb's table, derived via immunoSEQ multiplex PCR, lists solely in-frame clones and lacks some. The sample contains 90,000 to 150,000 clones, about 80% of which appear only once. Sample: peripheral blood. The receptors originated from a woman at least 80 years old with acute or convalescent COVID-19.

This chain joins TRBV5-1 and TRBJ1-3, with TRBD1 matching over 9 bases. The CDR3 sequence is 16 residues long. V was pared by 4 bases and J by 3 bases, with 8 bases of the junction left unmatched. CDR1 is SGHRS and CDR2 is YFSETQ in the germline V gene. The CDR3 bases are TGCGCCAGCAGCCGTTTCAGGACAGGGGATGGAAACACCATATATTTT. This codes for CASSRFRTGDGNTIYF. Full variable domain (outside the CDR3, taken from reference TRBV5-1 and TRBJ1-3): KAGVTQTPRYLIKTRGQQVTLSCSPISGHRSVSWYQQTPGQGLQFLFEYFSETQRNKGNFPGRFSGRQFSNSRSEMNVSTLELGDSALYLCASSRFRTGDGNTIYFGEGSWLTVV.

V and J are TRBV6-4 and TRBJ1-1, with D possibly being TRBD1 (5 bases). Germline CDR1 reads MRHNA; CDR2 reads SNTAGT. The CDR3 covers 15 residues. V dropped 0 bases and J dropped 3 bases, with 11 bases sitting between them. The DNA for the CDR3 is TGTGCCAGCAGTGACTCGAAGGGGATTCACACTGAAGCTTTCTTT. Amino acids: CASSDSKGIHTEAFF.

In its sample, this clone was seen a few times. The chain employs TRBV2 and TRBJ2-4, with D possibly matching TRBD2 (7 bases). This CDR3 is built from 15 residues. Germline V gene sequence: CDR1 SNHLY, CDR2 FYNNEI. The V end lost 7 bases, the J end lost 8 bases, and 21 bases lay between the germline ends. CDR3 in amino acids: CASTGPGGPRDIQYF. DNA of the CDR3: TGTGCCAGCACGGGACCGGGGGGCCCTAGGGACATTCAGTACTTC.

Only a few counts were recorded for this clone. The sample carries other DNA sequences with the same CDR3. The chain has TRBV5-1 and TRBJ2-5, with D perhaps TRBD2 (5 bases). The germline CDR1 and CDR2 sequences are SGHRS and YFSETQ. V was trimmed by 4 bases and J by 1 base, leaving 11 bases between them. CDR3 size: 14 residues. In DNA, the CDR3 is TGCGCCAGCAGCCCGGGGAGCACCCAAGAGACCCAGTACTTC. Protein sequence: CASSPGSTQETQYF.

The chain combines TRBV29-1 with TRBJ1-2; TRBD1 aligns across 7 bases. The germline V gene has CDR1 SQVTM and CDR2 ANQGSEA. CDR3 length: 12 residues. V shed 5 bases, J shed 6 bases, and the junction held 6 bases outside the gene matches. Here the CDR3 DNA reads TGCAGCGTTAGGGACAGCCAAAATGGCTACACCTTC. As protein: CSVRDSQNGYTF.

The rearrangement joins TRBV9 to TRBJ1-1, with a tentative D call TRBD1 (5 bases). This CDR3 comprises 14 residues. Per the germline V gene, CDR1 is SGDLS and CDR2 is YYNGEE. The ends were cut back, 0 bases at V and 4 bases at J, with 10 bases in the middle. CDR3 bases: TGTGCCAGCAGCGTAGAAGGGGATCGCACTGAAGCTTTCTTT. Its translation: CASSVEGDRTEAFF.

The chain couples TRBV5-6 to TRBJ1-4; TRBD1 might be the D (5 bases). CDR1 and CDR2 from the germline V gene are SGHDT and YYEEEE. CDR3 length equals 15 residues. V was cut by 3 bases and J by 7 bases, with 16 bases left in between. The CDR3 reads CASSSYQGWGEKLFF. CDR3 sequence (DNA): TGTGCCAGCAGCTCATATCAGGGATGGGGTGAAAAACTGTTTTTT.

This clone has just one count. This chain connects TRBV18 to TRBJ2-5; a possible D gene is TRBD2 (5 bases). Trimming cost V 5 bases and J 4 bases, with 5 bases left between them. The CDR3 loop spans 11 amino acids. CDR1 and CDR2 (germline): KGHSH, LQKENI. CDR3 sequence reads: CASSEGETQYF. As DNA, the CDR3 is TGTGCCAGCTCAGAGGGAGAGACCCAGTACTTC.

This clone occurred a few times. The chain combines TRBV15 with TRBJ2-5; 7 bases map to TRBD2. Germline CDR1 is LNHNV and CDR2 is YYDKDF (reference sequence). V lost 0 bases and J lost 7; bases outside the gene matches: 14. The CDR3 contains 17 residues. CDR3 sequence (DNA): TGTGCCACCAGCAGAGAGAGCGGCGGGGGACTACCGGGGACCCAGTACTTC. It specifies CATSRESGGGLPGTQYF.

V and J are TRBV6-4 and TRBJ1-1; D might be TRBD1 (6 bases). The germline gives CDR1 MRHNA, CDR2 SNTAGT. The CDR3 has 16 residues. V lost 0 bases to trimming and J lost 0 bases, with 11 bases between them. CDR3 sequence (DNA): TGTGCCAGCAGTGACTCTACAGGGCGACTGAACACTGAAGCTTTCTTT. Translation gives CASSDSTGRLNTEAFF.

The gene calls are TRBV30 and TRBJ1-2; D uncertain. Germline values: CDR1 GTSNPN, CDR2 SVGIG (reference sequence). V gave up 1 base and J gave up 5 bases, with 8 bases separating them. The CDR3 contains 12 residues. In nucleotides, the CDR3 is TGTGCCTGGAGTGGTACAGATTATGGCTACACCTTC. Protein: CAWSGTDYGYTF. Looking up the rest from reference TRBV30 and TRBJ1-2 gives the full variable domain: SQTIHQWPATLVQPVGSPLSLECTVEGTSNPNLYWYRQAAGRGLQLLFYSVGIGQISSEVPQNLSASRPQDRQFILSSKKLLLSDSGFYLCAWSGTDYGYTFGSGTRLTVV.

This clone was observed once. The chain recombines TRBV6-5 with TRBJ2-3, with TRBD1 matching 10 bases. V shed 5 bases and J 7 bases; nucleotides not matched to a gene: 3. CDR1 MNHEY and CDR2 SVGAGI come from the germline V gene. The CDR3 is made up of 13 amino acids. CDR3 amino acids: CASSRQGAHTQYF. The CDR3 nucleotides read TGTGCCAGCAGTCGACAGGGGGCGCATACGCAGTATTTT.

The chain's CDR3 is CAWRGHGYTF. The CDR3 nucleotides read TGTGCCTGGAGGGGCCATGGCTACACCTTC. V is TRBV30 and J is TRBJ1-2, with unresolved D. Trimming took off 3 bases at V and 6 bases at J, with 5 bases between the two ends. This CDR3 region has 10 residues. Germline V gene data show CDR1 as GTSNPN and CDR2 as SVGIG (reference sequence).

The chain links TRBV12-3 or TRBV12-4 to TRBJ1-2, with D possibly being TRBD1 (6 bases). The length of the CDR3 is 13 residues. The V end lost 5 bases, the J end lost 6 bases, and 13 bases lay between the germline ends. The DNA for the CDR3 is TGTGCCAGCAGTCAAACAGGGCCTGATGGCTACACCTTC. It yields the protein CASSQTGPDGYTF.

The rearrangement joins TRBV3-1 (or the pseudogene TRBV3-2) to TRBJ2-5, with D perhaps matching TRBD1 (6 bases). CDR3 length: 14 residues. V lost 4 bases and J lost 5, with 14 bases in between. Germline assignment: CDR1 LGHDT and CDR2 YNNKEL (reference sequence). The CDR3 spells CASSLQVGGETQYF. The CDR3 region has the DNA TGTGCCAGCAGCCTGCAGGTAGGGGGTGAGACCCAGTACTTC.

The chain employs TRBV29-1 and TRBJ1-1; D unclear. The CDR3 is 13 residues long. CDR1 is SQVTM, CDR2 ANQGSEA, per germline. The V end lost 8 bases, the J end lost 2 bases, and 15 bases lay between the germline ends. The CDR3 loop reads CSSGGTANTEAFF. CDR3 DNA sequence: TGCAGCTCTGGAGGAACAGCTAACACTGAAGCTTTCTTT.

The chain couples TRBV2 to TRBJ2-1, with D unresolved. The CDR3 is made up of 16 amino acids. The ends were cut back, 7 bases at V and 4 bases at J, with 20 bases in the middle. Germline V gene sequence: CDR1 SNHLY, CDR2 FYNNEI. CDR3 DNA sequence: TGTGCCAGCACGATGGGCACCGCCTCGGTTTACAATGAGCAGTTCTTC. This codes for CASTMGTASVYNEQFF.

This clone was seen a few times. The V gene is TRBV24-1, the J gene TRBJ1-5, with TRBD1 identical over 9 bases. In germline, CDR1 is KGHDR, CDR2 SFDVKD. The CDR3 length is 15 residues. The ends lost 4 bases at V and 1 base at J; junction bases unmatched: 1. As DNA, the CDR3 is TGTGCCACCAGTGACGGGACAGGGAGCAATCAGCCCCAGCATTTT. Its translation is CATSDGTGSNQPQHF.

The chain has TRBV4-3 and TRBJ1-6, with a tentative D call TRBD1 (5 bases). V was shortened by 1 base and J by 9 bases, with 10 bases between the two germline ends. The CDR3 is 14 amino acids. Germline V lookup: CDR1 LGHNA, CDR2 YSLEER. In DNA, the CDR3 is TGCGCCAGCAGCCAAGTACGGGGGGGTTCACCCCTCCACTTT. This codes for CASSQVRGGSPLHF.

Many counts were recorded for this clone. J is TRBJ1-3 and V is TRBV6-5; no firm D call. The germline V and J ends were trimmed by 0 bases and 2 bases, with 11 bases remaining between them. Germline CDR1 is MNHEY and CDR2 is SVGAGI. This CDR3 is built from 16 residues. This chain's CDR3 is CASSYSGRSPGNTIYF. In nucleotides, the CDR3 is TGTGCCAGCAGTTACTCGGGGAGAAGTCCTGGAAACACCATATATTTT.

The chain links TRBV11-2 to TRBJ2-5; tentatively, D is TRBD2 (6 bases). The CDR3 loop spans 11 amino acids. Trimming stripped 2 bases from V and 14 bases from J, with 12 bases between. CDR1 is SGHAT, CDR2 FQNNGV, per germline. CDR3 residues: CASSLNGGEYF. DNA for the CDR3: TGTGCCAGCAGCTTAAACGGGGGAGAATACTTC.

The chain combines TRBV7-8 with TRBJ2-1, with D tentatively TRBD1 (6 bases). V lost 6 bases, J lost 7 bases, and 25 bases lay in between. CDR1 and CDR2 from the germline V gene are SGHVS and FQNEAQ. CDR3 length equals 17 residues. The DNA of the CDR3 is TGTGCCAGCAGTCTTATCCCGGGACAAGGGGAGAGGAATGAGCAGTTCTTC. This sequence encodes CASSLIPGQGERNEQFF. The whole variable domain, remainder taken from reference TRBV7-8 and TRBJ2-1, is GAGVSQSPRYKVAKRGQDVALRCDPISGHVSLFWYQQALGQGPEFLTYFQNEAQLDKSGLPSDRFFAERPEGSVSTLKIQRTQQEDSAVYLCASSLIPGQGERNEQFFGPGTRLTVL.

This chain uses TRBV13 with TRBJ2-5; 8 nucleotides agree with TRBD2. The germline V gene encodes CDR1 PRHDT and CDR2 FYEKMQ (reference sequence). This CDR3 has 16 residues. Trimming took 5 bases from V and 0 from J; bases not matched to a gene: 8. The CDR3 DNA reads as TGTGCCAGCAGCGCCCGGGTAGCGGGACACCAAGAGACCCAGTACTTC. Its protein product is CASSARVAGHQETQYF.

The chain combines TRBV28 with TRBJ2-7; D ambiguous. V gave up 8 bases and J gave up 0 bases, with 11 bases separating them. This CDR3 comprises 13 residues. Per germline, CDR1 MDHEN and CDR2 SYDVKM. The CDR3, as DNA: TGTGCCAGCGGGCGCCCGAGCTCCTACGAGCAGTACTTC. Amino acid sequence: CASGRPSSYEQYF.

V usage is TRBV4-3 and J usage is TRBJ2-3, with a weak D call TRBD2 (7 bases). Per the germline V gene, CDR1 is LGHNA and CDR2 is YSLEER. The V end was cut by 0 bases, the J end by 4 bases, with 17 bases between. This CDR3 contains 17 residues. The CDR3 loop is CASSQDMGGGRADTQYF. DNA for the CDR3: TGCGCCAGCAGCCAAGATATGGGCGGGGGCAGGGCAGATACGCAGTATTTT.